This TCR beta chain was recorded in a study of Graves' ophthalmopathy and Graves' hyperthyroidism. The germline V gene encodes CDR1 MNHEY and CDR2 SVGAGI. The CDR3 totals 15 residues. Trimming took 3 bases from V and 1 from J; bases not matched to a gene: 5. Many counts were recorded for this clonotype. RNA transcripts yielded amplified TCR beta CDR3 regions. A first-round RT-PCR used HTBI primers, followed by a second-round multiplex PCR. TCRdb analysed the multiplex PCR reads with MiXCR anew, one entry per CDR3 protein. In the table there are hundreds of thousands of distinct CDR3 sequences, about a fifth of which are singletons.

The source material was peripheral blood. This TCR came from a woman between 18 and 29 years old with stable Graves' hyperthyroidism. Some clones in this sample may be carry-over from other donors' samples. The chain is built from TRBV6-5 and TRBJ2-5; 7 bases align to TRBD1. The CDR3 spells CASSYLQGSQETQYF. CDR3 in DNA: TGTGCCAGCAGTTATCTACAGGGGAGCCAAGAGACCCAGTACTTC.